This is a list of T cell receptor beta chains from one sample in a study of T-cell memory formation after mild COVID-19. TCRdb fed the 5' RACE reads into MiXCR, producing one record per CDR3 protein. This sample has roughly 250,000 distinct CDR3 sequences; around 15% occur once, and the top ten carry 3.5% to 4%. Sequenced: PBMCs or a T cell subset sorted from them (not recorded which). Every receptor here comes from a man aged 18-30 years who had mild COVID-19 (a few samples of this study predate the infection). Cell type and time point are not known. CDR3s include the opening cysteine and the closing phenylalanine or tryptophan. A D gene is named only where the DNA matches it firmly. Clone size appears in some rows only: once, few, many, or a class for an expanded clone.

TGTGCCAGCTCACCACCGGGGCCTTCACCCCTCCACTTT | CASSPPGPSPLHF | NA | TRBV18 | NA | TRBJ1-6
TGCAGTAGGGGCGCACCCCAAGAGACCCAGTACTTC | CSRGAPQETQYF | few | TRBV20-1 | NA | TRBJ2-5
TGTGCCAGCAGTGAAGCTACAGAAGAGACCCAGTACTTC | CASSEATEETQYF | few | TRBV2 | NA | TRBJ2-5
TGTGCCAGCAGCCAAGTGGTCGGGGGGGAAGATACGCAGTATTTT | CASSQVVGGEDTQYF | few | TRBV4-2 | TRBD2 | TRBJ2-3
TGTGCCACCGGGAGCGTTAGCGGGGAGCTGTTTTTT | CATGSVSGELFF | few | TRBV24-1 | NA | TRBJ2-2
TGCGCCAGCAGCCAAGTCGCGGCGTCCTACAATGAGCAGTTCTTC | CASSQVAASYNEQFF | few | TRBV4-1 | NA | TRBJ2-1
TGTGCCAGCTCACTCCGGGGGCAGGGAAGCTCTAATCAGCCCCAGCATTTT | CASSLRGQGSSNQPQHF | once | TRBV18 | NA | TRBJ1-5
TGTGCCAGCAGAGACGGAAGCACAGATACGCAGTATTTT | CASRDGSTDTQYF | NA | TRBV6-5 | NA | TRBJ2-3
TGTGCCAGTAGTATAGGAAGAGCGAACACCGGGGAGCTGTTTTTT | CASSIGRANTGELFF | NA | TRBV19 | NA | TRBJ2-2
TGTGCCAGCAGACCGGGACGGGATAATTCACCCCTCCACTTT | CASRPGRDNSPLHF | many | TRBV6-5 | NA | TRBJ1-6
TGTGCCAGCAGCTTCCGGGACAGAAATTCACCCCTCCACTTT | CASSFRDRNSPLHF | few | TRBV7-2 | TRBD1 | TRBJ1-6
TGTGCCAGCAGCTTGGGACAGGGGAGGGGTGAGCAGTTCTTC | CASSLGQGRGEQFF | NA | TRBV7-2 | TRBD1 | TRBJ2-1
TGTGCCAGCAGCGCGACAGGGGGGAGCAATCAGCCCCAGCATTTT | CASSATGGSNQPQHF | NA | TRBV7-2 | TRBD1 | TRBJ1-5
TGCAGTGCTCATGGGGTTTTCGGGGGCTCATTTCGGGCTGAAGCTTTCTTT | CSAHGVFGGSFRAEAFF | NA | TRBV20-1 | NA | TRBJ1-1
TGTGCCAGCAGTTTGGACCCTCTAGCCCTCCAGTACTTC | CASSLDPLALQYF | once | TRBV12-3/TRBV12-4 | NA | TRBJ2-5
TGCAGTGCTAGAGATAGCCAGGCAGGAACCTACGAGCAGTACTTC | CSARDSQAGTYEQYF | few | TRBV20-1 | NA | TRBJ2-7
TGTGCCAGCAGCCCTGGGACAAACTCCCGGACGGAGACCCAGTACTTC | CASSPGTNSRTETQYF | few | TRBV7-8 | NA | TRBJ2-5
TGTGCCAGCAGTTACTTCAGGGGAAGAGAAGCTTTCTTT | CASSYFRGREAFF | NA | TRBV6-2/TRBV6-3 | NA | TRBJ1-1
TGCGCCAGCAGCTCATCCCGGACAGGGTTAAGCACAGATACGCAGTATTTT | CASSSSRTGLSTDTQYF | few | TRBV5-1 | TRBD1 | TRBJ2-3
TGCAGTGCTAGAGATGCGAGCGGGACAGGGTTCAATTCACCCCTCCACTTT | CSARDASGTGFNSPLHF | few | TRBV20-1 | TRBD1 | TRBJ1-6
TGTGCCAGCAGCTTAGCTCTCCCATCTAAGGAGGGCTACACCTTC | CASSLALPSKEGYTF | few | TRBV7-9 | NA | TRBJ1-2
TGTGCCAGCACGGGGCGGGGGGTGACTGAGCAGTTCTTC | CASTGRGVTEQFF | NA | TRBV7-2 | TRBD2 | TRBJ2-1
TGCGCCAGCAGCTTGAGGGACAGGGCTACTGAAGCTTTCTTT | CASSLRDRATEAFF | NA | TRBV5-1 | TRBD1 | TRBJ1-1
TGTGCCAGCAGTCTGGGACCAAAGGGTGAGCAGTTCTTC | CASSLGPKGEQFF | NA | TRBV2 | NA | TRBJ2-1
TGTGCCAGCAGCTTAACCGGGGGTGACGGGGAGCTGTTTTTT | CASSLTGGDGELFF | many | TRBV7-2 | NA | TRBJ2-2
TGTGCTAGCAGCCCCCTTGTCGGGAGGGACAATGAGCAGTTCTTC | CASSPLVGRDNEQFF | NA | TRBV7-7 | TRBD2 | TRBJ2-1
TGTGCCAGCAGTCGCGAGCCGAGCTCTGGAAACACCATATATTTT | CASSREPSSGNTIYF | NA | TRBV6-5 | NA | TRBJ1-3